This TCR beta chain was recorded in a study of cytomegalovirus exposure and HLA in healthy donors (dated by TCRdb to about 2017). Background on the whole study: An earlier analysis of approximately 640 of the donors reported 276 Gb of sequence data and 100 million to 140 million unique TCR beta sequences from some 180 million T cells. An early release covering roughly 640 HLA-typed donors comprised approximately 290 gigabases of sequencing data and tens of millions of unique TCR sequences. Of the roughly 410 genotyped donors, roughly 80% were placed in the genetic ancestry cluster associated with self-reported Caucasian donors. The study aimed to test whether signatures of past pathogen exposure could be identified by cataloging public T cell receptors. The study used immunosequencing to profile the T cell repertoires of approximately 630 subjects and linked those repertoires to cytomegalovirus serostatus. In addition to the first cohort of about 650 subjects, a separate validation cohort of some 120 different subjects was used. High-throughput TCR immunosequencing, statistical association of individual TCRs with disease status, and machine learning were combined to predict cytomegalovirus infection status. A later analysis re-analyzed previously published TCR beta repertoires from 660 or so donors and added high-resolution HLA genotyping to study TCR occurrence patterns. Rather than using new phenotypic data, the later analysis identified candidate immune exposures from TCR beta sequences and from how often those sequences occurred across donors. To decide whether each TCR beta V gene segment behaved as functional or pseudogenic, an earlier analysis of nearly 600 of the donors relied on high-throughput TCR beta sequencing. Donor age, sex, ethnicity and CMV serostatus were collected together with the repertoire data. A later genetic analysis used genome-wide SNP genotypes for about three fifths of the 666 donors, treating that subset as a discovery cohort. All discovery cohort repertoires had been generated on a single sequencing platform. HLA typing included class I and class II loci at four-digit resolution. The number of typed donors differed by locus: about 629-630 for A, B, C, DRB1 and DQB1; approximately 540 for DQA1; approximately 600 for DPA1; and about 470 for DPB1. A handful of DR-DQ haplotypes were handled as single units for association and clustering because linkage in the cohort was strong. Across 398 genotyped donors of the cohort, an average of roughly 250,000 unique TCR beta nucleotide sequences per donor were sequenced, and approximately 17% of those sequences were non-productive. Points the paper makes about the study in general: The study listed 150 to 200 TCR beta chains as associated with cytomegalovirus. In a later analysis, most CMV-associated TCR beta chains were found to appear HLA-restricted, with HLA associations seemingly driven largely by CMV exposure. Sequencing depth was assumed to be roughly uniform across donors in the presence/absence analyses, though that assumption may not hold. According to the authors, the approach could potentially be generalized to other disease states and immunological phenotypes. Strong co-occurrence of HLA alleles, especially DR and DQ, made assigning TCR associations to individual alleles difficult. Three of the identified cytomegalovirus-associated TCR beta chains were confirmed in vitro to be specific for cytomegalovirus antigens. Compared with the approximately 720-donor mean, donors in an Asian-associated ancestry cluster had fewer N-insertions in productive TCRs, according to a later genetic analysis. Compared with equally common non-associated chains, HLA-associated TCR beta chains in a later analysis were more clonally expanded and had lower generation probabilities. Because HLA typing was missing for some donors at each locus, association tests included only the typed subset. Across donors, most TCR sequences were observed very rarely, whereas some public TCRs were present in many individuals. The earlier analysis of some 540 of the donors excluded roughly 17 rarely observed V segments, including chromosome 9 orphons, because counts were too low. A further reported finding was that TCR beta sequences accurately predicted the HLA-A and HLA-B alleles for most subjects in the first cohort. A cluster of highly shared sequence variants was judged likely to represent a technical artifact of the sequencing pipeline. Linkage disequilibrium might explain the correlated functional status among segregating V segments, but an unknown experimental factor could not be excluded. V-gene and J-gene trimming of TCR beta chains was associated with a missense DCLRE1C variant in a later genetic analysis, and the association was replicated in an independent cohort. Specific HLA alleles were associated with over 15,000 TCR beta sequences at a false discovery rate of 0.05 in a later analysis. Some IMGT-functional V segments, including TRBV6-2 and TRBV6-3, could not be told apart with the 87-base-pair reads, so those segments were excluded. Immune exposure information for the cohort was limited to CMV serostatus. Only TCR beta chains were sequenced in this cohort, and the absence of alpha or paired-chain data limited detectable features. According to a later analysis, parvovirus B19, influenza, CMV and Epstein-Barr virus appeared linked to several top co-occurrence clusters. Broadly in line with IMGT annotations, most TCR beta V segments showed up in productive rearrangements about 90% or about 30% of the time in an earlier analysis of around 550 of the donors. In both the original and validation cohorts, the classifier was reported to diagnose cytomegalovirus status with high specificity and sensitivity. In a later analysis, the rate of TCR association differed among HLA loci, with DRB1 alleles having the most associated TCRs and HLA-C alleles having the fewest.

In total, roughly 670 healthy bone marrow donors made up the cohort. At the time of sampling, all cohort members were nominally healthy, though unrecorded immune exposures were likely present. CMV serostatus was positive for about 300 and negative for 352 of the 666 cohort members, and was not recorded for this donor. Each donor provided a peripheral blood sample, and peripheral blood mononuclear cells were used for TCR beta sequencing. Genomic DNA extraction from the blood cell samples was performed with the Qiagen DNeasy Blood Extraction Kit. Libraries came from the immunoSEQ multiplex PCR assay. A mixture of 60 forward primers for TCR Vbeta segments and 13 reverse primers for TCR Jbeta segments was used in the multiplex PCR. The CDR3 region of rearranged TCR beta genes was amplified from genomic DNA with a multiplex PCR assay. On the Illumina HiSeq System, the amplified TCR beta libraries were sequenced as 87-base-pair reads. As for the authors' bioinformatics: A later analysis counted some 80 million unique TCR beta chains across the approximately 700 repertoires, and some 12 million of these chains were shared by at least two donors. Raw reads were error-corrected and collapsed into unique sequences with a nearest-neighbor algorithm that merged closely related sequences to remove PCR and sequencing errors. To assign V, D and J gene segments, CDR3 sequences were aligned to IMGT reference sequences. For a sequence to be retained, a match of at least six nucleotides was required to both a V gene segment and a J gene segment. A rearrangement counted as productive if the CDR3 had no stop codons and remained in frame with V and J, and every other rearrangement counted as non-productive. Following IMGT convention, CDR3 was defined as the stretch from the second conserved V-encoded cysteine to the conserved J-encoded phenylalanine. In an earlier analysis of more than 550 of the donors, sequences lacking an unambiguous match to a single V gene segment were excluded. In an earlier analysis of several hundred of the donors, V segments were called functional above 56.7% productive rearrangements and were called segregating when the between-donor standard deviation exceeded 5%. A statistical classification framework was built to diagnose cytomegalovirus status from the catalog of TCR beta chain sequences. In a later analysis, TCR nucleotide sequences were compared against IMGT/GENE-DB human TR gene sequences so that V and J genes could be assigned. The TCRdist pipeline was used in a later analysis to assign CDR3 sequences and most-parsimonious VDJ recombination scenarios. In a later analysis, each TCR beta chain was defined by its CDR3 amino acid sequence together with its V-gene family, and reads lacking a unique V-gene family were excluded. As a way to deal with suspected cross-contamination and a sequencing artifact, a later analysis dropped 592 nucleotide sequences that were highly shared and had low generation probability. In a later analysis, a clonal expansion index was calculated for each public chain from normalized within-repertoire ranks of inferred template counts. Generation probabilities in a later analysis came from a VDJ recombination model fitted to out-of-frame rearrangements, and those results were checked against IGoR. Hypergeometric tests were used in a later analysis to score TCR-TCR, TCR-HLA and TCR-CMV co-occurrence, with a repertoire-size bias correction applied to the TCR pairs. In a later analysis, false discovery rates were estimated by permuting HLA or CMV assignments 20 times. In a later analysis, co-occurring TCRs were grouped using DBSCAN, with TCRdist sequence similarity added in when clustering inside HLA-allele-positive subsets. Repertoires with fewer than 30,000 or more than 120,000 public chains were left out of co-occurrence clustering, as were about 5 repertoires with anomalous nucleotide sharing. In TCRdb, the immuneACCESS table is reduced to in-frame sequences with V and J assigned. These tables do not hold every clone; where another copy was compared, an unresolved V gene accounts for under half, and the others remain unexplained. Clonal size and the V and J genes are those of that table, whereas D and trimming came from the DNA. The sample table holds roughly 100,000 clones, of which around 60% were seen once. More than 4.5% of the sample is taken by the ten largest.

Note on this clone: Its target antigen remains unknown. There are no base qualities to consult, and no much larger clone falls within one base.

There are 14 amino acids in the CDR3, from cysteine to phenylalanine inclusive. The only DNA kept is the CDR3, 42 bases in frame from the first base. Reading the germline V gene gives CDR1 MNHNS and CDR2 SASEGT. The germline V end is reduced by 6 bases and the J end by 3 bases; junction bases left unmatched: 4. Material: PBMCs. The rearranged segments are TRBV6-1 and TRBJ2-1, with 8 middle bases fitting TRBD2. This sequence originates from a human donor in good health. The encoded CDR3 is CASRGLVSYNEQFF. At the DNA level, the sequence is TGTGCCAGCAGGGGACTAGTGAGCTACAATGAGCAGTTCTTC.